The following is a T cell receptor beta chain sequence with its context. Its antigen remains unidentified. TCRdb analysed the reads with MiXCR anew, one entry per CDR3 protein. Among some 800,000 distinct CDR3 sequences, about 28% were seen once, and the ten largest hold less than 15%. The data derive from a study of T cell repertoires in cytomegalovirus infection. Study-wide background: Both recently identified HLA-C-restricted and well-studied HLA-B-restricted CMV epitopes were used in the study. Findings of the study overall: Across the ex vivo response, the dominant clonotypes were HLA-C-restricted CMV-specific TCR beta clonotypes.

Germline loops: CDR1 KGHSH, CDR2 LQKENI. CDR3 length: 15 residues. Trimming cost V 6 bases and J 2 bases, with 17 bases left between them. This TCR derives from a human donor in good health (CMV status not recorded). Some clones in this sample may be carry-over from other donors' samples. The source was cultured CD8+ T cells from PBMCs, collected from culture after CMV antigen stimulation. The chain employs TRBV18 and TRBJ2-7, with D possibly matching TRBD2 (6 bases). CDR3 sequence: CASSQSRDFTYEQYF. The CDR3 DNA reads as TGTGCCAGCTCCCAATCCCGGGACTTCACCTACGAGCAGTACTTC.